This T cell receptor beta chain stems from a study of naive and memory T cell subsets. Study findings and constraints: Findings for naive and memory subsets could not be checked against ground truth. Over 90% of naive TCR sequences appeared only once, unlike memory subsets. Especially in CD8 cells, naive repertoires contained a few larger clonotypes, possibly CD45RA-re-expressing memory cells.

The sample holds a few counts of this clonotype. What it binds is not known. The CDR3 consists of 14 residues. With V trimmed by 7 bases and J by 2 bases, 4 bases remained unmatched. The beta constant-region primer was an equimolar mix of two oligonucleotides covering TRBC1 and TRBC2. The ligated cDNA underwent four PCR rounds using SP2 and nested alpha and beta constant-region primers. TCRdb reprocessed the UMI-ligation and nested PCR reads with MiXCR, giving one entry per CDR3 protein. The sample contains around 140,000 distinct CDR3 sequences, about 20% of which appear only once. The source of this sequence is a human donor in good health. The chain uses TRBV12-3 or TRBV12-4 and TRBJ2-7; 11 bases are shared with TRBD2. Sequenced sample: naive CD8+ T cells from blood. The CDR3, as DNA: TGTGCCAGCAAGCCGGGACTAGCGGCCTACGAGCAGTACTTC. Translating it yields CASKPGLAAYEQYF.